Each of the 2 T cell receptor beta chains below was sequenced from the same sample in a study of blood T cell repertoires in COVID-19. This table comes from immunoSEQ multiplex PCR, and its TCRdb copy is limited to in-frame clones, with some not included. The table records approximately 150,000 clones, 80% to 90% of them present only once. Sequenced input: PBMCs or T cells enriched from blood (not recorded which). All receptors derive from a woman in her forties or fifties with acute COVID-19.

This clone came up a few times. V is TRBV27 and J is TRBJ2-3, with D maybe TRBD2 (5 bases). V was pared by 5 bases and J by 5 bases, with 14 bases between. The CDR3 is 14 amino acids. Germline lookup yields CDR1 MNHEY and CDR2 SMNVEV (reference sequence). CDR3 region: CASSTMAGGDTQYF. CDR3 nucleotide sequence: TGTGCCAGCAGTACCATGGCCGGAGGAGATACGCAGTATTTT.

The chain couples TRBV27 to TRBJ2-7; TRBD2 is a possible D gene (6 bases). Germline CDR1 and CDR2: MNHEY and SMNVEV (reference sequence). The CDR3 loop spans 16 amino acids. Trimming pared 2 bases from V and 1 base from J, leaving 15 bases between. CDR3 residues: CASSLIVPEGSYEQYF. The CDR3 DNA sequence: TGTGCCAGCAGTTTAATCGTTCCGGAGGGATCCTACGAGCAGTACTTC.